The sequence of this TCR beta chain was determined in a study of T cell responses to AZD1222 COVID-19 vaccine (dated by TCRdb to the early 2020s). A note on the overall study: A total of 233 trial participants underwent TCR sequencing, of whom about 200 had received two doses of AZD1222 and some 25 had received two doses of the MenACWY control vaccine. Enrollment into the trials was organized by age into subgroups of 18-55, 56-69 and 70-plus years, and those subgroups contained roughly 150, 30 and 60 TCR-sequenced participants, respectively.

A note on this clone: This receptor's antigen is unknown. No qualities accompany the bases; no much larger clone lies one base away.

The CDR3 regions of human TCRbeta chains were subjected to immunosequencing. The study's processing was this. TCRs in the repertoires were matched against a reference library of SARS-CoV-2-specific TCRs that had been generated with the MIRA antigen-specificity platform. Breadth meant the fraction of unique TCRs that were SARS-CoV-2-associated, whereas depth meant the fraction of total T cells that were SARS-CoV-2-associated. Each spike-specific TCR was assigned to its reactive spike region and to a CD4 or CD8 class using the MIRA data. Log10-transformed breadth and depth values were compared by one-way ANOVA with Sidak's multiple comparisons tests. The immuneACCESS repertoire file appears here via TCRdb, limited to in-frame rearrangements. These files lack a portion of the clones; in checked studies, under half of the deficit traces to unresolved V genes, and the cause of the others is not known. V, J and clone size are taken as reported in that table, and D and trimming were inferred from the DNA itself. The sample yields some 150,000 clones; 85% to 90% were counted once. The top ten clonotypes cover 3.5% to 5.5% of the sample.

The CDR3, cysteine through phenylalanine, is 14 amino acids long. Solely the CDR3 DNA is kept, with 42 bases framed from the first base. The germline V gene sets CDR1 to MDHEN and CDR2 to SYDVKM. V is cut by 5 bases and J by 2 bases, and the space between the germline ends is 12 bases. Study-wide conclusions, independent of this receptor: Conclusions about previously exposed vaccinees are limited because only five to seven AZD1222 recipients were SARS-CoV-2 seropositive at baseline. The whole spike protein was spanned by vaccine-associated CD4 TCRs, and dominant responses were seen in regions 160-218 and 743-854. Participants were mostly white British and included more females than males, and it was suggested by the authors that clonal diversity may have been underestimated. Spike-specific TCR breadth and depth rose significantly after two AZD1222 doses compared with day 0 and with MenACWY recipients. Nearly half of unique spike-specific TCRs reportedly recognized epitopes outside regions mutated in the B.1.351 and B.1.1.7 variants. Because no day 14 peak-response samples were available, repertoires were characterized only after the peak T cell response. In the small 56-69-year group, the increase in depth fell short of significance, most likely because of low power.

The time point label of this sample denotes: about 28 days (+/-7) after the second vaccine dose. The treatment or condition label on this specimen signifies: meningococcal conjugate vaccine given as trial control. Vaccinee samples were obtained from the UK trials COV001 and COV002, which included a single-blind randomized controlled phase 2/3 trial of AZD1222 (ChAdOx1 nCoV-19) in healthy adults. Trial participant PBMC samples were collected at day 0 and day 28 after the second dose for TCRbeta chain sequencing. The V and J genes are TRBV28 and TRBJ1-2; the D gene cannot be resolved reliably. This clonotype was sampled from an adult who received the MenACWY meningococcal vaccine as a control. The material was peripheral blood, obtained 28 days after the second dose of the MenACWY control vaccine. The nucleotide sequence is given as TGTGCCAGCAGTCTGAACAGTTTCAACTATGGCTACACCTTC. The translation is CASSLNSFNYGYTF.